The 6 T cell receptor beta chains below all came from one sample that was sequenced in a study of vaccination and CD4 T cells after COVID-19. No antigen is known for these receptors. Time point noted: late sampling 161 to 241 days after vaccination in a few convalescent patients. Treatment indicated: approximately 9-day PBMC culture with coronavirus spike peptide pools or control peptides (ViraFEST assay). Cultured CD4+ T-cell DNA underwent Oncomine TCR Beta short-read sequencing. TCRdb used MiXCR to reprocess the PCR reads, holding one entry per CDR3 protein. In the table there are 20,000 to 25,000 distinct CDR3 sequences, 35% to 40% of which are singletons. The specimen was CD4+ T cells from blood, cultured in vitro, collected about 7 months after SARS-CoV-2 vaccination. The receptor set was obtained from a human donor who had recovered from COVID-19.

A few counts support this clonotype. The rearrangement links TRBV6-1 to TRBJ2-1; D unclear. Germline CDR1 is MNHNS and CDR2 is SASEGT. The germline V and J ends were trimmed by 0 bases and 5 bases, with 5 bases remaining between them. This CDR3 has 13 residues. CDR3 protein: CASSEAGNNEQFF. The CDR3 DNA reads TGTGCCAGCAGTGAAGCGGGGAACAATGAGCAGTTCTTC.

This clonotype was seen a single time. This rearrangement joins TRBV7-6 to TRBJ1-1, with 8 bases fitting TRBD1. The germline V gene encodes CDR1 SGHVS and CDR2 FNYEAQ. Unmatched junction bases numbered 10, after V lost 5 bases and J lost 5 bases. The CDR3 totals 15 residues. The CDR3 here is CASSDPYRGITEAFF. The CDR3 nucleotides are TGTGCCAGCAGCGATCCGTACAGGGGGATTACTGAAGCTTTCTTT.

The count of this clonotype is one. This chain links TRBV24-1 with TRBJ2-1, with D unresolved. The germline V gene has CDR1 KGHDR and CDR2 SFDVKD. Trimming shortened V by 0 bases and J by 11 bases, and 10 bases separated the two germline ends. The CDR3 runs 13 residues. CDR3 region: CATSDLPVTKQFF. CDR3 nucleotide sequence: TGTGCCACCAGTGATTTGCCCGTCACAAAGCAGTTCTTC.

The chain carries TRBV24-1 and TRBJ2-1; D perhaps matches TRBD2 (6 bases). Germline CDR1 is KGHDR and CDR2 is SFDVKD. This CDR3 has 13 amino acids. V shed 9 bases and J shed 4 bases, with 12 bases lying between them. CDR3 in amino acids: CATRENVYNEQFF. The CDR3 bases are TGTGCCACCCGGGAGAACGTATACAATGAGCAGTTCTTC.

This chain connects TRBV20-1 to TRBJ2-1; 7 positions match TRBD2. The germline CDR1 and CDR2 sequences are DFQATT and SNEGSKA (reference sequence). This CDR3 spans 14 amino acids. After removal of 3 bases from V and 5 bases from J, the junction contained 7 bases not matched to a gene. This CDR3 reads CSASRASGHNEQFF. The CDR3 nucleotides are TGCAGTGCTAGTCGGGCTAGCGGACACAATGAGCAGTTCTTC.

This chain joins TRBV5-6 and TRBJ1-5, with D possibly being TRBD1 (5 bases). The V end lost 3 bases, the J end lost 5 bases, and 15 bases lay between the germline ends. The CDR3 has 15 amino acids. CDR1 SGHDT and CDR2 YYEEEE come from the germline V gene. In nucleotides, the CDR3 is TGTGCCAGCAGCTCACGATGGGGGATTGATCAGCCCCAGCATTTT. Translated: CASSSRWGIDQPQHF. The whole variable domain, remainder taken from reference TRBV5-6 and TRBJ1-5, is DAGVTQSPTHLIKTRGQQVTLRCSPKSGHDTVSWYQQALGQGPQFIFQYYEEEERQRGNFPDRFSGHQFPNYSSELNVNALLLGDSALYLCASSSRWGIDQPQHFGDGTRLSIL.